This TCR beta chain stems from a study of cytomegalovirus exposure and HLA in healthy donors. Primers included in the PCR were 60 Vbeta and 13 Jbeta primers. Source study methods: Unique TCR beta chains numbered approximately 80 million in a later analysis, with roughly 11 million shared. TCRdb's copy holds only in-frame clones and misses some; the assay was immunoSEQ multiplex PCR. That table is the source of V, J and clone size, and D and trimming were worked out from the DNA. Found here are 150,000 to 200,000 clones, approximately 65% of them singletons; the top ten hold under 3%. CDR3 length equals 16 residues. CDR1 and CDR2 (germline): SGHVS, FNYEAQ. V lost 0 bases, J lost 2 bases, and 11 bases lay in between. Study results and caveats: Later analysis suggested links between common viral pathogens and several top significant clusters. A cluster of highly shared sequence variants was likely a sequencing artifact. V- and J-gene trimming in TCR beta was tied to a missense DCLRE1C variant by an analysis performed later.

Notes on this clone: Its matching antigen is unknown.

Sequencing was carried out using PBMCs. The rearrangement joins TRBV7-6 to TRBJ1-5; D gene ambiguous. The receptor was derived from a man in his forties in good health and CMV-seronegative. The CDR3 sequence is CASSLAPTSGNQPQHF. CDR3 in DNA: TGTGCCAGCAGCTTAGCCCCGACATCGGGCAATCAGCCCCAGCATTTT.